These 7 T cell receptor beta chains share one sample of origin, sequenced in a study of early T cells in non-severe SARS-CoV-2 infection. TCRdb itself ran the 5' RACE reads through MiXCR, one entry per CDR3 protein. There are tens of thousands of distinct CDR3 sequences in the sample; roughly a tenth occur only once, and 8.6% lies in the top ten. Source material: whole blood. The receptor source for this set is an adult who was a healthcare worker with PCR-confirmed SARS-CoV-2 infection or an uninfected control (not recorded which).

The chain employs TRBV27 and TRBJ2-7; 8 bases agree with TRBD2. V lost 5 bases to trimming and J lost 5 bases; unmatched junction nucleotides: 8. Germline CDR1 is MNHEY and CDR2 is SMNVEV (reference sequence). This CDR3 has 14 amino acids. Written as DNA, the CDR3 is TGTGCCAGCAGTCCCGGGACTAGTATCCACGAGCAGTACTTC. It codes for CASSPGTSIHEQYF.

This clonotype was recorded only once. A much larger clone lies a single base off, so this may be a read error. The genes are TRBV7-2 and TRBJ2-7; the D gene could be TRBD1 or TRBD2 (5 bases each). The germline V and J ends were trimmed by 6 bases and 7 bases, with 22 bases remaining between them. CDR3 length: 15 residues. The germline CDR1 and CDR2 sequences are SGHTA and FQGNSA. The CDR3 coding sequence is TGTGCCAGCAGGACCGGGGCTGACGCATGGGAGGAGCAGTACTTC. It specifies CASRTGADAWEEQYF.

This clonotype was observed at least ten times. The CDR3 protein is CATSRDRRSSNTEAFF. Here the CDR3 DNA reads TGTGCCACCAGCAGAGATCGAAGGAGTTCGAACACTGAAGCTTTCTTT. The chain recombines TRBV15 with TRBJ1-1; D remains unclear. Germline CDR1 is LNHNV and CDR2 is YYDKDF (reference sequence). This CDR3 has 16 amino acids. V lost 0 bases and J 1 base, leaving 12 bases between the germline ends.

The CDR3 sequence is CASSPLAGGSPRTDTQYF. The CDR3 region has the DNA TGCGCCAGCAGCCCCCTAGCGGGAGGGTCGCCGAGGACAGATACGCAGTATTTT. J is TRBJ2-3 and V is TRBV5-1; 12 bases map to TRBD2. The V segment lost 4 bases and the J segment 3 bases; nucleotides outside the gene matches: 12. The germline gives CDR1 SGHRS, CDR2 YFSETQ. CDR3 size: 18 residues.

This clonotype was observed at least ten times. This chain uses TRBV5-1 with TRBJ2-7; TRBD2 is a possible D gene (5 bases). Trimming pared 3 bases from V and 7 bases from J, leaving 11 bases between. Per germline, CDR1 SGHRS and CDR2 YFSETQ. The CDR3 is 12 amino acids. CDR3 DNA: TGCGCCAGCAGCTCGCCGGGGTGGGAGCAGTACTTC. Amino acid sequence: CASSSPGWEQYF.

In its sample, this clonotype was seen many times. The CDR3 bases are TGCGCCAGCAGCTTCGTGTCCGACTACGAGCAGTACTTC. It translates to CASSFVSDYEQYF. The chain joins TRBV5-1 to TRBJ2-7; D call uncertain. CDR1 is SGHRS and CDR2 is YFSETQ in the germline V gene. The CDR3 runs to 13 residues. V lost 2 bases and J 3 bases, leaving 9 bases between the germline ends.

The CDR3 protein is CASSFRAYNEQFF. The CDR3, as DNA: TGTGCCAGCAGTTTTAGGGCCTACAATGAGCAGTTCTTC. The chain joins TRBV12-3 or TRBV12-4 to TRBJ2-1; no definite D call. The length of the CDR3 is 13 residues. Deletions cut 3 bases from V and 2 bases from J, with 5 bases between.